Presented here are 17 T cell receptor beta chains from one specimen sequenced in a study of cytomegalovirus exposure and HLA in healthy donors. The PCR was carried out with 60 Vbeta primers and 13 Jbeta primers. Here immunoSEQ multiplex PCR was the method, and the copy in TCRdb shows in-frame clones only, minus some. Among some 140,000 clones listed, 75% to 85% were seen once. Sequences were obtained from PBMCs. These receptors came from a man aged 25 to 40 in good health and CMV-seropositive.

The CDR3 coding sequence is TGTGCCAGTCCCCGGAAGCTGCAGGTAGTAAACATTCAGTACTTC. It encodes CASPRKLQVVNIQYF. The chain carries TRBV19 and TRBJ2-4, with no clear D. CDR3 size: 15 residues. V dropped 8 bases and J dropped 6 bases, with 20 bases sitting between them. Germline V gene lookup returns CDR1 LNHDA and CDR2 SQIVND (reference sequence).

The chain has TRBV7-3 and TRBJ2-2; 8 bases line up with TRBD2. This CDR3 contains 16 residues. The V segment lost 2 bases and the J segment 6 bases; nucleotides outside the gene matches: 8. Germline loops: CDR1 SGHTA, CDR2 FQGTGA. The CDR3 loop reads CASSLGSGRQAGELFF. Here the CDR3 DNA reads TGTGCCAGCAGCTTAGGGAGCGGGAGACAGGCCGGGGAGCTGTTTTTT. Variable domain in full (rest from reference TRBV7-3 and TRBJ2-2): GAGVSQTPSNKVTEKGKYVELRCDPISGHTALYWYRQSLGQGPEFLIYFQGTGAADDSGLPNDRFFAVRPEGSVSTLKIQRTERGDSAVYLCASSLGSGRQAGELFFGEGSRLTVL.

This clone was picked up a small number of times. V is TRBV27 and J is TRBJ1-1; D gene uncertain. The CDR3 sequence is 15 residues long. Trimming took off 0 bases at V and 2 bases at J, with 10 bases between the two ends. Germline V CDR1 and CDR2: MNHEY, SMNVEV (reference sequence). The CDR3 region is CASSLSPVINTEAFF. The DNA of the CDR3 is TGTGCCAGCAGTTTATCCCCGGTCATCAACACTGAAGCTTTCTTT.

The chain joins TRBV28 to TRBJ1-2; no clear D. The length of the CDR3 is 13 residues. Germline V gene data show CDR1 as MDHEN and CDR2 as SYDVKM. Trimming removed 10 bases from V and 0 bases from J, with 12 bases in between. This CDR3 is CATLRESNYGYTF. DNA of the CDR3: TGTGCCACCTTACGGGAGTCTAACTATGGCTACACCTTC.

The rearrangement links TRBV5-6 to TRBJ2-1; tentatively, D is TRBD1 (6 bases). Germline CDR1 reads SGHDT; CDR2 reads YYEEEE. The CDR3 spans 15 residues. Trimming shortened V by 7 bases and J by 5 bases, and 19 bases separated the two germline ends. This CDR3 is CASVWWPQGNNEQFF. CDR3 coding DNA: TGTGCCAGCGTGTGGTGGCCACAGGGTAACAATGAGCAGTTCTTC.

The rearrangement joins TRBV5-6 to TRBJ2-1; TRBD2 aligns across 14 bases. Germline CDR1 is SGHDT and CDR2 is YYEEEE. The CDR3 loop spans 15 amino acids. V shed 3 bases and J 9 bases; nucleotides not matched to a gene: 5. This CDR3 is CASSWGLAGAGEQFF. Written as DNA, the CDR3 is TGTGCCAGCAGCTGGGGACTAGCGGGAGCAGGTGAGCAGTTCTTC. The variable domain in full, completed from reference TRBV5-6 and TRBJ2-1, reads DAGVTQSPTHLIKTRGQQVTLRCSPKSGHDTVSWYQQALGQGPQFIFQYYEEEERQRGNFPDRFSGHQFPNYSSELNVNALLLGDSALYLCASSWGLAGAGEQFFGPGTRLTVL.

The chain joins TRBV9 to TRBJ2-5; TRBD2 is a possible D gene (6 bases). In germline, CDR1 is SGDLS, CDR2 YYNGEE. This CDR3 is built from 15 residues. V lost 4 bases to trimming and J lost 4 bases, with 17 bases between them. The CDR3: CASSYLGGALETQYF. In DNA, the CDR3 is TGTGCCAGCAGCTACCTTGGCGGGGCCCTAGAGACCCAGTACTTC. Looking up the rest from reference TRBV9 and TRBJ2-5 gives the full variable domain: DSGVTQTPKHLITATGQRVTLRCSPRSGDLSVYWYQQSLDQGLQFLIQYYNGEERAKGNILERFSAQQFPDLHSELNLSSLELGDSALYFCASSYLGGALETQYFGPGTRLLVL.

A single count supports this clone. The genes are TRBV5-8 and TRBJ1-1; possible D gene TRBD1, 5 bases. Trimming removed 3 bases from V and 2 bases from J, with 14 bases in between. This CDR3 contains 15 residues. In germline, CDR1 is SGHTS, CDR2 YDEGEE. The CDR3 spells CASSSSGARNTEAFF. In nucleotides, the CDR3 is TGTGCCAGCAGCTCCAGTGGGGCGAGAAACACTGAAGCTTTCTTT.

The CDR3 loop is CASSLDTGRTEAFF. In DNA, the CDR3 is TGTGCCAGCAGCTTAGATACTGGTCGTACTGAAGCTTTCTTT. The chain carries TRBV11-2 and TRBJ1-1; no reliable D call. With 0 bases removed from V and 5 bases from J, the gap between germline ends came to 10 bases. Germline assignment: CDR1 SGHAT and CDR2 FQNNGV. CDR3 length: 14 amino acids.

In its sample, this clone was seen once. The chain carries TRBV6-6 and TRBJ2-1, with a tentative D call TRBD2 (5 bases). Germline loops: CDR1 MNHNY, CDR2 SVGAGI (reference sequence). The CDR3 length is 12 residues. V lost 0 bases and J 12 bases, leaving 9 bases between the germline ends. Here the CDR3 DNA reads TGTGCCAGCAGTTACTCGGAGGTCTGGCAGTTCTTC. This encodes CASSYSEVWQFF.

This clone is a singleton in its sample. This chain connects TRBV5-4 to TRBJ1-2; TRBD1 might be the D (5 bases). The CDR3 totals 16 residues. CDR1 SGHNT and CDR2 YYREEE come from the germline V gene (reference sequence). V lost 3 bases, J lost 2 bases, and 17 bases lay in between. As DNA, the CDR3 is TGTGCCAGCAGCTGGCTGGGGCAGGTGGGAAACTATGGCTACACCTTC. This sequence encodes CASSWLGQVGNYGYTF.

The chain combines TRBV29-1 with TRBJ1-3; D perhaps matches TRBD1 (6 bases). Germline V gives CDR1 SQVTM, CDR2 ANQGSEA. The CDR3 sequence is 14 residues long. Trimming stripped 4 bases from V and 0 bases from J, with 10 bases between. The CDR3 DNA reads TGCAGCGTTGCGACAGGCCTCTCTGGAAACACCATATATTTT. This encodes CSVATGLSGNTIYF.

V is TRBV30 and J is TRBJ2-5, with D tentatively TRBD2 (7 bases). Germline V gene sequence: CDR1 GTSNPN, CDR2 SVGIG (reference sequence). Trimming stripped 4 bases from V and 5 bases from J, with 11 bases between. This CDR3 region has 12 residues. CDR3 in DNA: TGTGCCTGGACGCGGGGGCTGGAGACCCAGTACTTC. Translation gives CAWTRGLETQYF.

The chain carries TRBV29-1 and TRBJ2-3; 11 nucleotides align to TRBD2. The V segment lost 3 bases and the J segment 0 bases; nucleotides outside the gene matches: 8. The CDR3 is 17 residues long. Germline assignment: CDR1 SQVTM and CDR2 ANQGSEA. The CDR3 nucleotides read TGCAGCGTTGACGGCCTAGCGGGGGGAGCTAGCACAGATACGCAGTATTTT. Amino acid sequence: CSVDGLAGGASTDTQYF.

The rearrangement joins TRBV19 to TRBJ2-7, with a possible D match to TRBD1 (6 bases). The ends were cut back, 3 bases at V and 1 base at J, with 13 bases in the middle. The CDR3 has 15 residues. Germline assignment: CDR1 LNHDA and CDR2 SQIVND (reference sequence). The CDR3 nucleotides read TGTGCCAGTAGTATCGGTACAGGGATTTCCTACGAGCAGTACTTC. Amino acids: CASSIGTGISYEQYF. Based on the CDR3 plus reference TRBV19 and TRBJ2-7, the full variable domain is DGGITQSPKYLFRKEGQNVTLSCEQNLNHDAMYWYRQDPGQGLRLIYYSQIVNDFQKGDIAEGYSVSREKKESFPLTVTSAQKNPTAFYLCASSIGTGISYEQYFGPGTRLTVT.

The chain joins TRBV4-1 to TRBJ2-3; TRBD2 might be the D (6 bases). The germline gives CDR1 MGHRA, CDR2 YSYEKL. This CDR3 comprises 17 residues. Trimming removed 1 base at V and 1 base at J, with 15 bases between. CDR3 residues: CASSQGILREGTDTQYF. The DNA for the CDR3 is TGCGCCAGCAGCCAAGGGATCCTGCGGGAAGGCACAGATACGCAGTATTTT.

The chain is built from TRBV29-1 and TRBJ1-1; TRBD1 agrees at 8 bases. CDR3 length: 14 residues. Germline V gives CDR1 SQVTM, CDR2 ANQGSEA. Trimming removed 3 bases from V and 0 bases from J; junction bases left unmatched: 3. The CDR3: CSVDSGGVNTEAFF. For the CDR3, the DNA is TGCAGCGTTGATTCAGGGGGCGTGAACACTGAAGCTTTCTTT.